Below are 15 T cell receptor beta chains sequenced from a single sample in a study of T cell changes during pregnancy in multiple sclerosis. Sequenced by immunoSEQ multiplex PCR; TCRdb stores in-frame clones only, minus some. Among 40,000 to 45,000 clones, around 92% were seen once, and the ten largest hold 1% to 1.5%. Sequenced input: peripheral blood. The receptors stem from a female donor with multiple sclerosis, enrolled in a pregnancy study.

The CDR3 nucleotides are TGTGCCAGCAGTTACTCGGCCGATTATAATCAGCCCCAGCATTTT. It yields the protein CASSYSADYNQPQHF. The J gene is TRBJ1-5, the V gene TRBV6-5; no firm D call. This CDR3 region has 15 residues. Trimming pared 0 bases from V and 4 bases from J, leaving 10 bases between. Per the germline V gene, CDR1 is MNHEY and CDR2 is SVGAGI.

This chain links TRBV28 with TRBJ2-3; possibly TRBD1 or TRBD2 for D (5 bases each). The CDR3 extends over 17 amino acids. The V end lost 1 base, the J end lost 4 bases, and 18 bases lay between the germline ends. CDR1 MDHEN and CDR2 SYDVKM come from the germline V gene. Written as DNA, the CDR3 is TGTGCCAGCAGTTTATTTCCTGAGGGGAAAGAGGCAGATACGCAGTATTTT. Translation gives CASSLFPEGKEADTQYF.

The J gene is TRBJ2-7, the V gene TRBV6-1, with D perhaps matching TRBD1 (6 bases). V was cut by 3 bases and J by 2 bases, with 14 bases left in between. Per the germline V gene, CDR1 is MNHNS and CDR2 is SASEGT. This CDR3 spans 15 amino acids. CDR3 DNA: TGTGCCAGCAGTGATTGGCAGGGGTCCCCCTACGAGCAGTACTTC. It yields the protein CASSDWQGSPYEQYF.

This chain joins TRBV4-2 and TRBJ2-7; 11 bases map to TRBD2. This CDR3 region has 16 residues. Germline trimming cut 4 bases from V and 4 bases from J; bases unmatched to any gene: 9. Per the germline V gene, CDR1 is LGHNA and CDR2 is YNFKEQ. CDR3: CASSPLVAGGEYEQYF. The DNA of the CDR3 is TGTGCCAGCAGCCCGCTGGTAGCGGGAGGGGAGTACGAGCAGTACTTC.

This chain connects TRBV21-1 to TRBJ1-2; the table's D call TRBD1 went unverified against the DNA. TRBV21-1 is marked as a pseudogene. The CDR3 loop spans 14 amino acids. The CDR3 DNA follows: TGTGCCAGCAGCAAAGCAAAGGGGCGCATGGGCTACACCTTC. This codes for CASSKAKGRMGYTF.

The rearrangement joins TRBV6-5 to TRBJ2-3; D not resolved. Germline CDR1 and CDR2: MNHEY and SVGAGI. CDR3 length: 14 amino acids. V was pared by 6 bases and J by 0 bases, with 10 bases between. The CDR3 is CASRILDSTDTQYF. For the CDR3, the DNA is TGTGCCAGCAGAATCCTCGACAGCACAGATACGCAGTATTTT.

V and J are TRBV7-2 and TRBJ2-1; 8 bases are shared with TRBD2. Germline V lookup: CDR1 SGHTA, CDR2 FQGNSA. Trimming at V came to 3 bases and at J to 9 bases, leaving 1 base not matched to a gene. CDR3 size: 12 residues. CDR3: CASSFSGIEQFF. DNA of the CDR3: TGTGCCAGCAGCTTTAGCGGGATTGAGCAGTTCTTC.

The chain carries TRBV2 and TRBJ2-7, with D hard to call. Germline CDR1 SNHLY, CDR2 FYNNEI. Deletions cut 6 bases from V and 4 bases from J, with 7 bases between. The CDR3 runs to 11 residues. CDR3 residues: CASSLDYEQYF. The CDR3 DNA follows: TGTGCCAGCAGCCTGGATTACGAGCAGTACTTC. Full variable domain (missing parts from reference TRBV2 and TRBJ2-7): EPEVTQTPSHQVTQMGQEVILRCVPISNHLYFYWYRQILGQKVEFLVSFYNNEISEKSEIFDDQFSVERPDGSNFTLKIRSTKLEDSAMYFCASSLDYEQYFGPGTRLTVT.

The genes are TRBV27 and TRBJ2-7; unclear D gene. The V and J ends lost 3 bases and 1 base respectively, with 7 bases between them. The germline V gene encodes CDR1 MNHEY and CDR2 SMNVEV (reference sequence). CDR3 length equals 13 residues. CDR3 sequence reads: CASSFVGSYEQYF. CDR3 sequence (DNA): TGTGCCAGCAGTTTTGTTGGTTCCTACGAGCAGTACTTC.

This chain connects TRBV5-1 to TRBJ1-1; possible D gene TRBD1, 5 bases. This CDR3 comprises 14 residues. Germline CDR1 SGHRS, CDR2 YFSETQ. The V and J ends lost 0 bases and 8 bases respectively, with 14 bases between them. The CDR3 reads CASSLGAGGDEAFF. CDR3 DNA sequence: TGCGCCAGCAGCTTGGGCGCGGGGGGAGACGAAGCTTTCTTT.

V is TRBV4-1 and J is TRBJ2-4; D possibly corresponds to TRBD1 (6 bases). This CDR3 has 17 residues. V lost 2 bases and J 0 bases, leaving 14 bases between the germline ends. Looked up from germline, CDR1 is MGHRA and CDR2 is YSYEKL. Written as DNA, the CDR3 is TGCGCCAGCAGCCAATTCTTACAGGGCTTAGCCAAAAACATTCAGTACTTC. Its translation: CASSQFLQGLAKNIQYF.

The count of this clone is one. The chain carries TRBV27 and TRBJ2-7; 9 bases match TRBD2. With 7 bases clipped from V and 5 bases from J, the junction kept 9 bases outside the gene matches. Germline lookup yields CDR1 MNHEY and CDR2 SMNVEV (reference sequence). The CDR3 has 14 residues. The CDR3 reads CASTFSGSGNEQYF. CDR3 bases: TGTGCCAGCACCTTTAGCGGGAGCGGCAACGAGCAGTACTTC.

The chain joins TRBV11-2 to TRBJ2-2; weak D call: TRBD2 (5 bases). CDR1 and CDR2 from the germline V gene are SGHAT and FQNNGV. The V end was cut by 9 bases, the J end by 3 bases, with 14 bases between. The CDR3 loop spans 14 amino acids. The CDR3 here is CASKDGMYTGELFF. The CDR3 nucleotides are TGTGCCAGTAAGGACGGGATGTACACCGGGGAGCTGTTTTTT.

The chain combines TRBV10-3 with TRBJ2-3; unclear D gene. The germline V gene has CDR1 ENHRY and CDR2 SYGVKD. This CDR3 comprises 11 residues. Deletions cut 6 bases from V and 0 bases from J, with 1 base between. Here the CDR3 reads CAIRSTDTQYF. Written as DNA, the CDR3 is TGTGCCATCAGAAGCACAGATACGCAGTATTTT.

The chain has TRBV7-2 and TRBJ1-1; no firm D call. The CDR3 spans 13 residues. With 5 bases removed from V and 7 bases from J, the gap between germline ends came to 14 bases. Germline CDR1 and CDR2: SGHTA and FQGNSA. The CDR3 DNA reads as TGTGCCAGCAGCGCAAGTCACCTCCTTGAAGCTTTCTTT. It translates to CASSASHLLEAFF.